The 12 T cell receptor beta chains below were found in one sample sequenced in a study of blood T cell repertoires in COVID-19. This table comes from immunoSEQ multiplex PCR, and its TCRdb copy is limited to in-frame clones, with some not included. The profile shows approximately 240,000 clones, 80% to 90% of them singletons. Sample: PBMCs or T cells enriched from blood (not recorded which). The receptors were gathered from a woman under 30 in a cohort exposed to, infected with or recovered from COVID-19 (not recorded which).

The genes are TRBV11-2 and TRBJ2-1; maybe TRBD2 (6 bases). CDR1 SGHAT and CDR2 FQNNGV come from the germline V gene. The ends were cut back, 4 bases at V and 10 bases at J, with 23 bases in the middle. The length of the CDR3 is 16 residues. The CDR3 nucleotides read TGTGCCAGCAGCTCCGGACGAACCTCCGGGACTCAAGAGCAGTTCTTC. It encodes CASSSGRTSGTQEQFF.

The V gene is TRBV25-1, the J gene TRBJ1-6, with unresolved D. This CDR3 comprises 16 residues. Deletions cut 1 base from V and 10 bases from J, with 17 bases between. Germline CDR1 MGHDK, CDR2 SYGVNS. The CDR3 nucleotides read TGTGCCAGCAGTGAATTCGTCAGGCCGAAGAACTCACCCCTCCACTTT. This sequence encodes CASSEFVRPKNSPLHF.

This chain connects TRBV5-1 to TRBJ2-3, with D possibly TRBD1 on 5 matching bases. CDR3 length: 11 amino acids. Trimming left V 7 bases short and J 4 bases short, with 7 bases between. Looked up from germline, CDR1 is SGHRS and CDR2 is YFSETQ. The CDR3 is CASSGSDTQYF. The CDR3 DNA reads as TGCGCCAGCTCAGGGTCAGATACGCAGTATTTT.

The chain joins TRBV7-6 to TRBJ1-2; D perhaps matches TRBD1 (5 bases). Trimming took off 5 bases at V and 6 bases at J, with 22 bases between the two ends. CDR1 is SGHVS, CDR2 FNYEAQ, per germline. The CDR3 contains 16 residues. CDR3 sequence reads: CASSPGNPTDFDGYTF. In nucleotides, the CDR3 is TGTGCCAGCAGCCCTGGAAATCCGACAGACTTCGATGGCTACACCTTC.

The CDR3 nucleotides are TGTGCCAGCAGCCGGACGCGGGCTAGCGGGAAGTCCTCCTACGAGCAGTACTTC. It specifies CASSRTRASGKSSYEQYF. The chain employs TRBV3-1 (or the pseudogene TRBV3-2) and TRBJ2-7, with TRBD2 matching over 9 bases. Germline-derived CDR1 and CDR2 are LGHDT and YNNKEL (reference sequence). The CDR3 has 18 amino acids. The V segment lost 4 bases and the J segment 0 bases; nucleotides outside the gene matches: 13.

The chain combines TRBV24-1 with TRBJ2-4; 7 bases line up with TRBD1. This CDR3 is 15 amino acids long. From germline, CDR1 is KGHDR and CDR2 SFDVKD. J was trimmed by 5 bases and V by 3 bases; bases with no gene match: 6. The CDR3, as DNA: TGTGCCACCAGTGATCGTAGACAGGGAGAAAACATTCAGTACTTC. Residues: CATSDRRQGENIQYF.

This chain uses TRBV7-6 with TRBJ1-5; a weak D match, TRBD1 (5 bases). Trimming stripped 5 bases from V and 0 bases from J, with 11 bases between. CDR3 size: 15 residues. Germline V lookup: CDR1 SGHVS, CDR2 FNYEAQ. The CDR3 coding sequence is TGTGCCAGCAGCCCGGGGGAATATAGCAATCAGCCCCAGCATTTT. Protein product: CASSPGEYSNQPQHF.

V is TRBV25-1 and J is TRBJ2-5, with D possibly TRBD1 on 5 matching bases. The germline gives CDR1 MGHDK, CDR2 SYGVNS. The V end lost 2 bases, the J end lost 2 bases, and 12 bases lay between the germline ends. The length of the CDR3 is 15 residues. CDR3 nucleotide sequence: TGTGCCAGCAGTGAACAGGGCGCCGGACAAGAGACCCAGTACTTC. It yields the protein CASSEQGAGQETQYF.

V is TRBV18 and J is TRBJ2-7; no definite D call. The V gene's germline CDR1 is KGHSH and CDR2 LQKENI. The CDR3 contains 13 residues. V lost 2 bases to trimming and J lost 2 bases, with 7 bases between them. Written as DNA, the CDR3 is TGTGCCAGCTCACCATCTAGGACCTACGAGCAGTACTTC. Translated: CASSPSRTYEQYF.

Here the CDR3 reads CASSIYRGQRDSPLHF. The DNA for the CDR3 is TGTGCCAGTAGTATATACCGTGGACAGAGGGACTCACCCCTCCACTTT. V is TRBV19 and J is TRBJ1-6; D is possibly TRBD1 (6 bases). Germline values: CDR1 LNHDA, CDR2 SQIVND (reference sequence). The CDR3 length is 16 residues. With 2 bases removed from V and 10 bases from J, the gap between germline ends came to 18 bases.

The chain couples TRBV7-9 to TRBJ2-7; weak D call: TRBD1 (6 bases). V lost 1 base, J lost 5 bases, and 6 bases lay in between. The CDR3 loop spans 12 amino acids. CDR1 is SEHNR and CDR2 is FQNEAQ in the germline V gene (reference sequence). The CDR3 here is CASSLDRDEQYF. Written as DNA, the CDR3 is TGTGCCAGCAGCTTAGACAGGGACGAGCAGTACTTC.

The chain carries TRBV5-1 and TRBJ1-5, with D possibly matching TRBD1 (6 bases). Germline lookup yields CDR1 SGHRS and CDR2 YFSETQ. The CDR3 has 14 residues. Deletions cut 1 base from V and 6 bases from J, with 11 bases between. CDR3 coding DNA: TGCGCCAGCAGCTTGCTAGGGGGTGGTCAGCCCCAGCATTTT. This codes for CASSLLGGGQPQHF.